In its sample, the clone carrying this T cell receptor beta chain was seen a few times. The data are from a study of CD8+ T cells in alopecia areata. Alopecia areata patients gave lesional scalp punch biopsies and peripheral blood samples. Starting from PBMCs, sorting isolated CD4+ and CD8+ T cells. Extracted RNA was reverse transcribed into cDNA, the sequencing template. Method: immunoSEQ multiplex PCR; TCRdb's copy keeps in-frame clones and lacks some. The sample carries about 130,000 clones, roughly 58% recorded once. The germline V gene has CDR1 SGHDT and CDR2 YYEEEE. The V gene end was trimmed by 3 bases and the J gene end by 2 bases; junction bases not matched to a gene: 6. The CDR3 covers 15 residues.

Material: CD4+ T cells sorted from blood, obtained at week 0. This TCR was recovered from a human donor with alopecia areata. The chain combines TRBV5-6 with TRBJ2-3, with TRBD2 matching over 7 bases. DNA of the CDR3: TGTGCCAGCAGCTACGTCAGCGGGGCCACAGATACGCAGTATTTT. It yields the protein CASSYVSGATDTQYF.